The T cell receptor (beta chain) described here comes from a study of control samples from healthy donors and cancer patients. Using immunoSEQ multiplex PCR, the repertoire was profiled, and TCRdb retains in-frame clones only, with some absent. The repertoire holds 78,000 or so clones, with about four fifths as singletons. The source of this sequence is a man in his fifties in good health. Sample: blood.

CDR3: CAWSGGQRKGTHSLGDTQYF. The CDR3 DNA reads TGTGCCTGGAGTGGGGGACAAAGGAAGGGAACTCATAGCCTTGGAGATACGCAGTATTTT. The chain employs TRBV30 and TRBJ2-3; possibly TRBD1 for D (6 bases). Germline CDR1 and CDR2: GTSNPN and SVGIG (reference sequence). The V end was cut by 1 base, the J end by 5 bases, with 31 bases between. The CDR3 runs to 20 residues.